This T cell receptor (beta chain) was retrieved from a study of CD8 T cells in ankylosing spondylitis. Study-wide findings and caveats: Researchers reportedly found disease-linked clones significantly enriched in matched ankylosing spondylitis synovial fluid. CD8+ cells made up the disease-linked clones, which were relatively rare in peripheral blood. Certain motif variants had earlier been reported in reactive arthritis synovial fluid and blood.

TCR beta libraries were made by quantitative 5'-RACE with molecular barcodes. Each CDR3 protein gets one entry after TCRdb re-called the 5' RACE reads with MiXCR. The profile shows about 36,000 distinct CDR3 sequences, about 5.5% of them singletons. This CDR3 is 15 amino acids long. V lost 7 bases to trimming and J lost 7 bases; unmatched junction nucleotides: 13. Germline V gives CDR1 LNHDA, CDR2 SQIVND (reference sequence). Comment on this clonotype: The antigen remains undetermined.

Sequencing was performed on blood, either unsorted or a sorted T cell fraction (not recorded which). J is TRBJ1-5 and V is TRBV19; TRBD1 matches at 7 bases. The sequence was obtained from a male donor with ankylosing spondylitis or in good health (not recorded which). The CDR3 loop reads CASIDRVSRRQPQHF. In nucleotides, the CDR3 is TGTGCCAGTATTGACAGGGTGAGCCGGCGCCAGCCCCAGCATTTT.